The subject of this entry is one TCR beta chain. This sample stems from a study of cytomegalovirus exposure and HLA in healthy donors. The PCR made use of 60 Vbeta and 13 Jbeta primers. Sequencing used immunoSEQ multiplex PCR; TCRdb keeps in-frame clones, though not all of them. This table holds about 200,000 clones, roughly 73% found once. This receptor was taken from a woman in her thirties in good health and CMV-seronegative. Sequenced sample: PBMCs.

The CDR3 sequence: CAHGEQTSGNTIYF. Written as DNA, the CDR3 is TGTGCCCACGGAGAACAAACCTCTGGAAACACCATATATTTT. V and J are TRBV30 and TRBJ1-3, with D unresolved. The CDR3 extends over 14 amino acids. CDR1 is GTSNPN and CDR2 is SVGIG in the germline V gene (reference sequence). V was pared by 8 bases and J by 0 bases, with 14 bases between.